Presented here are 22 T cell receptor beta chains from one specimen sequenced in a study of OX40 agonist ivuxolimab in advanced cancers. Assay: immunoSEQ multiplex PCR; the TCRdb copy retains only in-frame clones and omits some. This sample carries about 73,000 clones, roughly 87% of them seen once, and the ten largest clones take roughly 0.62%. Sample: CD4+ or CD8+ T cells sorted from blood, taken in a trial of the OX40 agonist ivuxolimab. These receptors originate from an adult with an advanced solid tumor such as melanoma, head and neck, liver or kidney cancer.

This sequence joins TRBV4-2 and TRBJ1-2; D uncertain. Deletions cut 4 bases from V and 0 bases from J, with 15 bases between. The CDR3 runs to 16 residues. In germline, CDR1 is LGHNA, CDR2 YNFKEQ. In DNA, the CDR3 is TGTGCCAGCAGCCCCCTAGGGCAGACGACTAACTATGGCTACACCTTC. Its protein product is CASSPLGQTTNYGYTF.

The CDR3 region is CASSLASGAGYTF. The CDR3 bases are TGTGCCAGCAGCTTAGCTTCGGGGGCAGGCTACACCTTC. This chain links TRBV7-2 with TRBJ1-2, with a tentative D call TRBD1 (6 bases). CDR3 length equals 13 residues. Trimming removed 0 bases at V and 8 bases at J, with 10 bases between. CDR1 is SGHTA and CDR2 is FQGNSA in the germline V gene. Drawing the rest from reference TRBV7-2 and TRBJ1-2, the complete variable domain is GAGVSQSPSNKVTEKGKDVELRCDPISGHTALYWYRQSLGQGLEFLIYFQGNSAPDKSGLPSDRFSAERTGGSVSTLTIQRTQQEDSAVYLCASSLASGAGYTFGSGTRLTVV.

Only a few counts were recorded for this clone. The DNA of the CDR3 is TGCAGTGGCGGGACAGACTATGGCTACACCTTC. It yields the protein CSGGTDYGYTF. The rearrangement uses TRBV20-1 and TRBJ1-2, with 7 bases aligning to TRBD1. Germline-derived CDR1 and CDR2 are DFQATT and SNEGSKA (reference sequence). Trimming removed 7 bases from V and 3 bases from J; junction bases left unmatched: 2. The CDR3 spans 11 residues.

The chain uses TRBV7-8 and TRBJ2-1; 11 nucleotides agree with TRBD1. The germline CDR1 and CDR2 sequences are SGHVS and FQNEAQ. This CDR3 is 16 amino acids long. V shed 5 bases, J shed 5 bases, and the junction held 8 bases outside the gene matches. Here the CDR3 reads CASSTTGTGGHNEQFF. In DNA, the CDR3 is TGTGCCAGCAGCACAACCGGGACAGGGGGGCACAATGAGCAGTTCTTC.

V is TRBV14 and J is TRBJ2-3; D may correspond to TRBD1 or TRBD2 (5 bases each). Per germline, CDR1 SGHDN and CDR2 FVKESK. The CDR3 sequence is 11 residues long. Trimming took off 3 bases at V and 8 bases at J, with 6 bases between the two ends. The CDR3, as DNA: TGTGCCAGCAGCCATGGGGGTACGCAGTATTTT. This codes for CASSHGGTQYF.

The CDR3 protein is CASSPDRGATEAFF. The CDR3 nucleotides are TGTGCCAGCAGTCCCGACAGGGGGGCGACTGAAGCTTTCTTT. V and J are TRBV6-5 and TRBJ1-1; 9 bases fit TRBD1. J lost 5 bases, V lost 5 bases, and 6 bases had no gene match. Germline CDR1 is MNHEY and CDR2 is SVGAGI. The CDR3 is made up of 14 amino acids.

This rearrangement joins TRBV14 to TRBJ1-4; 8 positions agree with TRBD1. Germline CDR1 reads SGHDN; CDR2 reads FVKESK. The CDR3 runs 15 residues. V trimming: 2 bases; J trimming: 8 bases; junction bases outside the gene matches: 7. The chain's CDR3 is CASSQSQGVGEKLFF. CDR3 DNA: TGTGCCAGCAGCCAATCACAGGGGGTAGGAGAAAAACTGTTTTTT.

This clone has only a few counts. This chain joins TRBV7-9 and TRBJ1-3, with D possibly being TRBD1 (6 bases). CDR1 SEHNR and CDR2 FQNEAQ come from the germline V gene (reference sequence). The CDR3 has 16 residues. Deletions cut 6 bases from V and 2 bases from J, with 17 bases between. The CDR3 spells CASRGGGRRPGNTIYF. The CDR3 DNA reads TGTGCCAGCAGGGGCGGGGGCAGGCGGCCTGGAAACACCATATATTTT.

This clone showed up just a few times. V is TRBV6-5 and J is TRBJ2-3; D possibly corresponds to TRBD2 (5 bases). Germline V gene sequence: CDR1 MNHEY, CDR2 SVGAGI. The V end was cut by 6 bases, the J end by 2 bases, with 12 bases between. The CDR3 contains 14 residues. The CDR3 region has the DNA TGTGCCAGCAGCCCTGGGCGGGTCACAGATACGCAGTATTTT. Translated, it gives CASSPGRVTDTQYF.

This rearrangement joins TRBV7-2 to TRBJ1-5; 11 bases are shared with TRBD1. The length of the CDR3 is 14 residues. J lost 7 bases, V lost 5 bases, and 4 bases had no gene match. Germline V gives CDR1 SGHTA, CDR2 FQGNSA. The CDR3 DNA follows: TGTGCCAGCAGCGCCGGGGACAGGGGGCAGCCCCAGCATTTT. Translated: CASSAGDRGQPQHF.

The chain recombines TRBV12-1 with TRBJ2-3; the table calls TRBD1, which could not be checked here. TRBV12-1 is described as a pseudogene. The CDR3 extends over 14 amino acids. The CDR3 sequence is CASSFCGRADTQYF. The DNA of the CDR3 is TGTGCCAGCAGCTTTTGTGGCAGGGCAGATACGCAGTATTTT.

The genes are TRBV5-6 and TRBJ2-1; 11 positions agree with TRBD2. The CDR3 contains 17 residues. V shed 4 bases, J shed 2 bases, and the junction held 8 bases outside the gene matches. Germline loops: CDR1 SGHDT, CDR2 YYEEEE. The CDR3 region has the DNA TGTGCCAGCAGCCCGGGACTAGCGGCGGGCCCCTACAATGAGCAGTTCTTC. Its protein product is CASSPGLAAGPYNEQFF.

The CDR3 loop is CAWRGGRDRANYGYTF. The CDR3 nucleotides read TGTGCCTGGAGAGGGGGGCGGGACAGGGCTAACTATGGCTACACCTTC. The gene calls are TRBV30 and TRBJ1-2, with 9 bases matching TRBD1. Germline V CDR1 and CDR2: GTSNPN, SVGIG (reference sequence). Unmatched junction bases numbered 8, after V lost 3 bases and J lost 0 bases. This CDR3 has 16 residues.

The V and J genes are TRBV27 and TRBJ1-6; D might be TRBD1 (5 bases). In germline, CDR1 is MNHEY, CDR2 SMNVEV (reference sequence). The CDR3 consists of 14 residues. Trimming cost V 4 bases and J 8 bases, with 12 bases left between them. CDR3 coding DNA: TGTGCCAGCAGTTCCCAGGGCTCCGATTCACCCCTCCACTTT. Amino acids: CASSSQGSDSPLHF.

The chain carries TRBV6-5 and TRBJ1-2; 7 bases align to TRBD1. Germline CDR1 MNHEY, CDR2 SVGAGI. The CDR3 sequence is 16 residues long. The ends lost 4 bases at V and 2 bases at J; junction bases unmatched: 10. CDR3 residues: CASSSPTGTKNYGYTF. The CDR3 coding sequence is TGTGCCAGCAGTTCTCCGACAGGGACGAAAAACTATGGCTACACCTTC.

CDR3: CASKGGVSSPLHF. CDR3 bases: TGTGCCAGCAAGGGAGGGGTAAGCTCACCCCTCCACTTT. V is TRBV14 and J is TRBJ1-6, with D perhaps matching TRBD1 (5 bases). The CDR3 is 13 residues long. V shed 7 bases and J shed 10 bases, with 14 bases lying between them. CDR1 SGHDN and CDR2 FVKESK come from the germline V gene.

This clone was observed a single time. The chain links TRBV15 to TRBJ1-1, with TRBD1 as a possible D gene (5 bases). Trimming shortened V by 3 bases and J by 6 bases, and 17 bases separated the two germline ends. CDR3 length: 15 residues. Germline-derived CDR1 and CDR2 are LNHNV and YYDKDF (reference sequence). The CDR3 is CATSRDVGGAAEAFF. In DNA form, the CDR3 reads TGTGCCACCAGCAGGGACGTGGGAGGGGCGGCTGAAGCTTTCTTT. Using reference TRBV15 and TRBJ1-1 for the parts outside the CDR3, the full variable domain is DAMVIQNPRYQVTQFGKPVTLSCSQTLNHNVMYWYQQKSSQAPKLLFHYYDKDFNNEADTPDNFQSRRPNTSFCFLDIRSPGLGDTAMYLCATSRDVGGAAEAFFGQGTRLTVV.

The chain joins TRBV5-4 to TRBJ2-1; tentatively, D is TRBD2 (7 bases). The CDR3 runs to 15 residues. Germline CDR1 and CDR2: SGHNT and YYREEE (reference sequence). Trimming shortened V by 2 bases and J by 4 bases, and 13 bases separated the two germline ends. The CDR3 DNA is TGTGCCAGCAGCTTAGGGGGGGGGCAATACAATGAGCAGTTCTTC. Encoded protein: CASSLGGGQYNEQFF.

The V call is TRBV7-3, the J call TRBJ2-3; 8 bases agree with TRBD2. V gave up 0 bases and J gave up 3 bases; unmatched junction bases: 5. The CDR3 runs to 16 residues. CDR1 SGHTA and CDR2 FQGTGA come from the germline V gene. In DNA form, the CDR3 reads TGTGCCAGCAGCTTAACCGGGGGGGCCGGGACAGATACGCAGTATTTT. Its translation is CASSLTGGAGTDTQYF.

The chain joins TRBV5-6 to TRBJ1-1, with no clear D. Trimming removed 3 bases from V and 8 bases from J, with 8 bases in between. Germline lookup yields CDR1 SGHDT and CDR2 YYEEEE. The CDR3 is made up of 11 amino acids. CDR3 nucleotides: TGTGCCAGCAGCTGGGGTGTGGAAGCTTTCTTT. Protein product: CASSWGVEAFF.

The rearrangement uses TRBV19 and TRBJ2-5; 7 nucleotides line up with TRBD1. Germline CDR1 LNHDA, CDR2 SQIVND (reference sequence). V shed 9 bases, J shed 5 bases, and the junction held 9 bases outside the gene matches. The length of the CDR3 is 13 residues. CDR3 amino acids: CASNRQGGETQYF. The CDR3 DNA reads as TGTGCCAGCAACCGACAGGGCGGCGAGACCCAGTACTTC.

This clone was seen a few times. The chain links TRBV6-5 to TRBJ1-2; 7 positions agree with TRBD1. From germline, CDR1 is MNHEY and CDR2 SVGAGI. J gave up 8 bases and V 5 bases, and 14 bases lay outside the gene matches. CDR3 length equals 15 residues. CDR3 amino acids: CASSQQLTGVRGYTF. The CDR3 region has the DNA TGTGCCAGCAGTCAACAACTAACAGGGGTGCGGGGCTACACCTTC.